Listed below are T cell receptor beta chains from one sample, sequenced in a study of beta chain features in type 1 diabetes. TCRdb keeps only in-frame clones here, not all; method: immunoSEQ multiplex PCR. The profile shows about 260,000 clones, about a fifth of them singletons. Sequenced input: naive CD4+ T cells from blood. These receptors all come from a woman between 35 and 50 years old with type 1 diabetes. CDR3s include the opening cysteine and the closing phenylalanine or tryptophan. Fields, in order: D gene, J gene, V gene, clone size, CDR3 protein, CDR3 DNA. A D gene is named only where the DNA matches it firmly. Not every row has a clone size; where given, it reads once, few, many or a size class.

D: TRBD2
J: TRBJ2-3
V: TRBV4-1
size: .
CDR3: CASSRSGITDTQYF
DNA: TGCGCCAGCAGCCGGAGCGGGATCACAGATACGCAGTATTTT

D: .
J: TRBJ2-1
V: TRBV7-3
size: .
CDR3: CASSLTRTDNEQFF
DNA: TGTGCCAGCAGCTTAACAAGGACAGACAATGAGCAGTTCTTC

D: .
J: TRBJ1-1
V: TRBV28
size: .
CDR3: CASSPPGSALSTEAFF
DNA: TGTGCCAGCAGTCCTCCAGGATCGGCCCTATCCACTGAAGCTTTCTTT

D: TRBD1
J: TRBJ2-5
V: TRBV19
size: .
CDR3: CASSIPASTGEETQYF
DNA: TGTGCCAGTAGTATCCCGGCAAGTACAGGGGAGGAGACCCAGTACTTC

D: .
J: TRBJ2-5
V: TRBV15
size: few
CDR3: CATSGGPGTVQETQYF
DNA: TGTGCCACCAGCGGAGGACCTGGGACTGTACAAGAGACCCAGTACTTC

D: TRBD1
J: TRBJ2-7
V: TRBV18
size: few
CDR3: CASSPGTGTLEQYF
DNA: TGTGCCAGCTCACCCGGGACAGGGACGTTAGAGCAGTACTTC

D: .
J: TRBJ2-4
V: TRBV28
size: few
CDR3: CASSPFLLAKNIQYF
DNA: TGTGCCAGCAGTCCCTTCTTACTAGCCAAAAACATTCAGTACTTC

D: .
J: TRBJ1-4
V: TRBV15
size: .
CDR3: CATSRDSGTGEKLFF
DNA: TGTGCCACCAGCAGAGATTCGGGTACCGGCGAAAAACTGTTTTTT

D: .
J: TRBJ1-1
V: TRBV6-5
size: .
CDR3: CASSYSGQISNTEAFF
DNA: TGTGCCAGCAGTTACTCCGGACAGATATCGAACACTGAAGCTTTCTTT

D: .
J: TRBJ1-2
V: TRBV27
size: .
CDR3: CASSSTAPNYGYTF
DNA: TGTGCCAGCAGTTCGACAGCTCCTAACTATGGCTACACCTTC

D: TRBD1
J: TRBJ2-7
V: TRBV4-2
size: .
CDR3: CASSQDKDREAYEQYF
DNA: TGTGCCAGCAGCCAAGATAAGGACAGGGAGGCCTACGAGCAGTACTTC

D: TRBD1
J: TRBJ2-5
V: TRBV30
size: .
CDR3: CAWSPGTGLRETQYF
DNA: TGTGCCTGGAGTCCTGGGACAGGGTTACGAGAGACCCAGTACTTC

D: .
J: TRBJ2-5
V: TRBV5-4
size: .
CDR3: CASSEAVNQETQYF
DNA: TGTGCCAGCAGCGAAGCGGTAAACCAAGAGACCCAGTACTTC

D: .
J: TRBJ1-6
V: TRBV7-2
size: .
CDR3: CASRNRVGNSPLHF
DNA: TGTGCCAGCAGGAACAGGGTAGGCAATTCACCCCTCCACTTT

D: .
J: TRBJ2-3
V: TRBV18
size: few
CDR3: CASSPRQERVDTQYF
DNA: TGTGCCAGCTCACCGAGACAGGAGCGCGTGGATACGCAGTATTTT

D: .
J: TRBJ1-4
V: TRBV2
size: .
CDR3: CASKRVEVAEKLFF
DNA: TGTGCCAGCAAGCGGGTGGAGGTCGCCGAAAAACTGTTTTTT

D: TRBD1
J: TRBJ2-5
V: TRBV7-9
size: few
CDR3: CASSFTRGQQETQYF
DNA: TGTGCCAGCAGCTTCACTCGGGGACAGCAAGAGACCCAGTACTTC

D: TRBD1
J: TRBJ2-7
V: TRBV6-6
size: few
CDR3: CASSYPGTGDEQYF
DNA: TGTGCCAGCAGTTACCCCGGGACAGGTGACGAGCAGTACTTC